These 7 T cell receptor beta chains originate from one sample sequenced in a study of shared clonotypes between healthy human individuals. Profiled with immunoSEQ multiplex PCR; TCRdb holds only in-frame clones, not every one. Among 2 million to 2.5 million clones listed, over 85% were seen once. Specimen: naive CD4+ T cells from PBMCs. Subset indicated: CD45RA+ positively selected. These receptors all come from a man aged 18 to 30 in good health. Some clones in this sample may be carry-over from other donors' samples.

This clone was seen just once. The chain joins TRBV6-1 to TRBJ2-7, with D tentatively TRBD1 or TRBD2 (5 bases each). Trimming took 2 bases from V and 5 from J, leaving 16 bases between them. The CDR3 runs to 15 residues. Germline loops: CDR1 MNHNS, CDR2 SASEGT. As DNA, the CDR3 is TGTGCCAGCAGTGAACGAGGGGATACAGCCCACGAGCAGTACTTC. Protein sequence: CASSERGDTAHEQYF.

This clone was counted a single time. The chain links TRBV7-2 to TRBJ2-7, with 12 bases aligning to TRBD2. With V trimmed by 5 bases and J by 3 bases, 5 bases remained unmatched. Per the germline V gene, CDR1 is SGHTA and CDR2 is FQGNSA. The CDR3 has 15 amino acids. The CDR3 DNA follows: TGTGCCAGCAGCCGACTAGCGGGAGATAGCTACGAGCAGTACTTC. Its protein is CASSRLAGDSYEQYF.

The J gene is TRBJ1-5, the V gene TRBV30, with D possibly TRBD1 on 5 matching bases. Germline CDR1 is GTSNPN and CDR2 is SVGIG (reference sequence). V lost 0 bases and J 5 bases, leaving 11 bases between the germline ends. There are 14 residues in the CDR3. CDR3 sequence reads: CAWSVPGVHQPQHF. CDR3 coding DNA: TGTGCCTGGAGTGTACCGGGGGTGCATCAGCCCCAGCATTTT.

The rearrangement links TRBV7-2 to TRBJ2-2, with D perhaps assigned TRBD1 or TRBD2 (5 bases each). Germline V gene sequence: CDR1 SGHTA, CDR2 FQGNSA. V lost 4 bases and J lost 8, with 11 bases in between. The CDR3 runs 13 residues. CDR3 nucleotide sequence: TGTGCCAGCAGCTCGGGACCTAAAGGGGAGCTGTTTTTT. This translates into CASSSGPKGELFF.

The chain combines TRBV5-1 with TRBJ2-7, with D tentatively TRBD2 (6 bases). Trimming cost V 4 bases and J 6 bases, with 14 bases left between them. Germline-derived CDR1 and CDR2 are SGHRS and YFSETQ. The CDR3 sequence is 13 residues long. CDR3: CASSRIPGAEQYF. As DNA, the CDR3 is TGCGCCAGCAGCCGCATTCCGGGAGCCGAGCAGTACTTC.

The chain links TRBV18 to TRBJ2-1; the D gene is possibly TRBD2 (5 bases). Germline V gene sequence: CDR1 KGHSH, CDR2 LQKENI. This CDR3 is 16 amino acids long. V lost 6 bases and J lost 3, with 18 bases in between. The CDR3: CASSPLGSEVYNEQFF. CDR3 bases: TGTGCCAGCTCGCCCCTTGGTTCGGAGGTCTACAATGAGCAGTTCTTC.

The chain carries TRBV18 and TRBJ2-7, with 9 bases fitting TRBD2. Germline CDR1 reads KGHSH; CDR2 reads LQKENI. The CDR3 totals 16 residues. After removal of 3 bases from V and 0 bases from J, the junction contained 6 bases not matched to a gene. CDR3 sequence: CASSPQSSGISYEQYF. CDR3 coding DNA: TGTGCCAGCTCACCCCAGTCTAGCGGGATCTCCTACGAGCAGTACTTC.